The clone carrying this TCR beta chain was detected once. Its target is not known. Germline V CDR1 and CDR2: LNHNV, YYDKDF (reference sequence). The CDR3 spans 17 residues. Trimming took 6 bases from V and 6 from J; bases not matched to a gene: 12. The table came from immunoSEQ multiplex PCR; TCRdb's copy has only in-frame clones and leaves some out. The profile shows 150,000 to 200,000 clones, around 92% of them singletons. The data belong to a study of T cell responses to AZD1222 COVID-19 vaccine. The wider study: Pooling of second doses given at about 4 or about 12 weeks was done.

Whole-study findings and limits: Just five to seven people given AZD1222 tested seropositive at baseline. Vaccination with two AZD1222 doses was followed by a rise in Spike-specific TCR breadth and depth.

The chain couples TRBV15 to TRBJ2-2, with 11 bases identical to TRBD2. Here the sequenced sample was peripheral blood, taken on day 0 of AZD1222 vaccination. The receptor was derived from an adult in good health. CDR3 sequence: CATRGLAGGPGAGELFF. CDR3 sequence (DNA): TGTGCCACCAGAGGATTAGCGGGAGGGCCAGGGGCCGGGGAGCTGTTTTTT.